This is a list of T cell receptor beta chains from one sample in a study of cytomegalovirus exposure and HLA in healthy donors. Clones were sequenced by immunoSEQ multiplex PCR, and TCRdb holds only the in-frame ones, with some missing. The sample lists 130,000 to 150,000 clones; 70% to 85% were seen once. Specimen: PBMCs. The source of these receptors is a woman between 55 and 75 years old in good health and CMV-seropositive. Each CDR3 is given with its conserved first and last residue. The D gene is left open where the match is weak. Only part of the rows carry a size: once, few, many, or a class if the clone is expanded.

J gene | V gene | clone size | D gene | CDR3 DNA | CDR3 protein
TRBJ1-4 | TRBV10-2 | once | NA | TGCGCCAGCAGTGAATCGAACAGGGCTAATGAAAAACTGTTTTTT | CASSESNRANEKLFF
TRBJ2-1 | TRBV15 | once | TRBD1 | TGTGCCACCAGCAGAGAGAATTGGAACAGGGGCGGGAATGAGCAGTTCTTC | CATSRENWNRGGNEQFF
TRBJ1-2 | TRBV30 | few | NA | TGTGCCTGGAGTGTATTAGACAGTAAGGACACCTTC | CAWSVLDSKDTF
TRBJ2-5 | TRBV5-4 | NA | NA | TGTGCCAGCAGCTTGACTAGTAAGGAGACCCAGTACTTC | CASSLTSKETQYF
TRBJ1-1 | TRBV2 | NA | TRBD1 | TGTGCCAGCCGTCGGACAGGGACGGCTGAAGCTTTCTTT | CASRRTGTAEAFF
TRBJ1-4 | TRBV29-1 | NA | NA | TGCAGCGTCGAGACAGGTAGCACGGGAAAACTGTTTTTT | CSVETGSTGKLFF
TRBJ2-3 | TRBV18 | NA | NA | TGTGCCAGCTCACCCTTTAGCACAGATACGCAGTATTTT | CASSPFSTDTQYF
TRBJ2-5 | TRBV27 | NA | TRBD2 | TGTGCCAACGGGAGGGCAGGGGAGACCCAGTACTTC | CANGRAGETQYF
TRBJ2-7 | TRBV10-3 | NA | NA | TGTGCCAGCTCGGGGGGCCGGTACGAGCAGTACTTC | CASSGGRYEQYF
TRBJ2-5 | TRBV28 | NA | NA | TGTGCCAGCAGTTCCACAGGGAGGACCCAGTACTTC | CASSSTGRTQYF
TRBJ2-2 | TRBV30 | NA | TRBD2 | TGTGCCTGGAGTGTTCAAGGGAGGGGTAACACCGGGGAGCTGTTTTTT | CAWSVQGRGNTGELFF
TRBJ1-1 | TRBV7-9 | NA | NA | TGTGCCAGCAGCCACACTTTGGGTTGGGGGGGCGGGAACACTGAAGCTTTCTTT | CASSHTLGWGGGNTEAFF
TRBJ2-7 | TRBV5-6 | NA | TRBD2 | TGTGCCAGCAGCCTGGGGACTAGCGGTACCTACGAGCAGTACTTC | CASSLGTSGTYEQYF
TRBJ2-2 | TRBV7-3 | NA | TRBD2 | TGTGCCAGCAGCCCCGATCCCGGGACTAGCGGGAGGGCCCCCGGGGAGCTGTTTTTT | CASSPDPGTSGRAPGELFF
TRBJ1-2 | TRBV6-5 | NA | NA | TGTGCCAGCAAAAGAGCTAACTATGGCTACACCTTC | CASKRANYGYTF
TRBJ2-7 | TRBV7-2 | NA | TRBD2 | TGTGCCAGCAGCTCGTTCACACTCTCAACTAGCGGGAGTAGAGGTGAGCAGTACTTC | CASSSFTLSTSGSRGEQYF
TRBJ2-1 | TRBV7-9 | NA | TRBD2 | TGTGCCAGCAGCCAAACTAGCGGGAGATCAACCTCCCTTGAGCAGTTCTTC | CASSQTSGRSTSLEQFF
TRBJ2-1 | TRBV27 | NA | TRBD1 | TGTGCCAGCAGTTTATCACGCTTCACAGGGGGCCCCAGCTCCTACAATGAGCAGTTCTTC | CASSLSRFTGGPSSYNEQFF
TRBJ1-2 | TRBV30 | NA | TRBD1 | TGTGCCTGGAGTGACAGGGGGATTAACTATGGCTACACCTTC | CAWSDRGINYGYTF
TRBJ1-2 | TRBV7-9 | NA | TRBD1 | TGTGCCAGCAGCTTCAGAGGGGGCGAAGGTTATGGCTACACCTTC | CASSFRGGEGYGYTF
TRBJ1-1 | TRBV28 | NA | NA | TGTGCCAGCAGTTTCCCCACAGCGGAAATGAACACTGAAGCTTTCTTT | CASSFPTAEMNTEAFF
TRBJ2-7 | TRBV27 | few | TRBD2 | TGTGCCAGCAGTTCACGAACGCTAGCGGGAGGGCGCTACTACGAGCAGTACTTC | CASSSRTLAGGRYYEQYF
TRBJ2-6 | TRBV7-9 | NA | NA | TGTGCCAGCAGTCGTCCTGGGGCCAACGTCCTGACTTTC | CASSRPGANVLTF
TRBJ1-3 | TRBV7-9 | few | NA | TGTGCCAGCAGCTTAACAAGCTCTGGAAACACCATATATTTT | CASSLTSSGNTIYF
TRBJ2-2 | TRBV15 | once | TRBD2 | TGTGCCACCAGTCAGAGCGGGAAGCGGGAGCTGTTTTTT | CATSQSGKRELFF
TRBJ2-2 | TRBV7-8 | once | NA | TGTGCCAGCAGCTTAGCGGCCCTCCGGGAGCTGTTTTTT | CASSLAALRELFF
TRBJ2-5 | TRBV30 | NA | TRBD2 | TGTGCCTGGAAACGGGGGGAAGAGAAGACCCAGTACTTC | CAWKRGEEKTQYF
TRBJ1-4 | TRBV27 | NA | TRBD1 | TGTGCCAGCGGGGACAGGAGGGGGACCTTTGGGGAAAAACTGTTTTTT | CASGDRRGTFGEKLFF
TRBJ2-1 | TRBV28 | NA | NA | TGTGCCAGCAGTTTCCCCGGGTACTCCTACAATGAGCAGTTCTTC | CASSFPGYSYNEQFF
TRBJ2-3 | TRBV7-2 | NA | TRBD2 | TGTGCCAGCAGCTTAGCCCCAGCGGGAGGCGCAGATACGCAGTATTTT | CASSLAPAGGADTQYF
TRBJ1-1 | TRBV15 | NA | NA | TGTGCCACCAGCAGAGATCCTGGACACGGAATGAACACTGAAGCTTTCTTT | CATSRDPGHGMNTEAFF
TRBJ1-4 | TRBV30 | NA | NA | TGTGCCTGGAGTGTGGGGCAGTATGAAAAACTGTTTTTT | CAWSVGQYEKLFF
TRBJ1-2 | TRBV7-8 | NA | TRBD1 | TGTGCCAGCAGCTTAGAGCGGACAGGCTATGGCTACACCTTC | CASSLERTGYGYTF
TRBJ2-2 | TRBV7-6 | NA | NA | TGTGCCAGCAGCTTAGTGATGGAGGTCACCGGGGAGCTGTTTTTT | CASSLVMEVTGELFF
TRBJ1-4 | TRBV5-6 | few | TRBD1 | TGTGCCAGCAGCTATTACCGGGACAGGGAAGGAGAAAAACTGTTTTTT | CASSYYRDREGEKLFF
TRBJ1-2 | TRBV7-9 | NA | NA | TGTGCCAGCAGCTTAGGGGCCCTTAGGGGCTACACCTTC | CASSLGALRGYTF
TRBJ2-1 | TRBV6-5 | NA | NA | TGTGCCAGCAGTTACTCGAGTCTTGACAATGAGCAGTTCTTC | CASSYSSLDNEQFF
TRBJ2-5 | TRBV5-6 | once | NA | TGTGCCAGCAGCTTGGCGGTTCTGCAAGAGACCCAGTACTTC | CASSLAVLQETQYF
TRBJ2-7 | TRBV5-3 | few | NA | TGTGCCAGAAGCTGCCCTTTGGGTCGGAGTAAGTCCTACGAGCAGTACTTC | CARSCPLGRSKSYEQYF
TRBJ1-2 | TRBV6-1 | once | NA | TGTGCCAGCAGTGAATCGACAAGTTATTTTCGGGACTTCTATGGCTACACCTTC | CASSESTSYFRDFYGYTF
TRBJ2-1 | TRBV6-1 | NA | TRBD2 | TGTGCCAGCAGTGGCCTTTCCAGCGGGAGCTACAATGAGCAGTTCTTC | CASSGLSSGSYNEQFF
TRBJ2-2 | TRBV29-1 | NA | NA | TGCAGCGTTGAAGATCTCCGGAGTAACACCGGGGAGCTGTTTTTT | CSVEDLRSNTGELFF
TRBJ1-1 | TRBV19 | NA | NA | TGTGCCAGTAGTCTGGGGGCCGGCGCTGAAGCTTTCTTT | CASSLGAGAEAFF
TRBJ2-1 | TRBV5-1 | NA | TRBD1 | TGCGCCAGCAGCTTGACAGGGGGCATCAACAATGAGCAGTTCTTC | CASSLTGGINNEQFF
TRBJ1-4 | TRBV7-9 | few | NA | TGTGCCAGCAGCTTAGGACCCAGGGAGGGGTATGAAAAACTGTTTTTT | CASSLGPREGYEKLFF
TRBJ2-1 | TRBV5-6 | NA | TRBD2 | TGTGCCAGCAGCTTGGTTGCGGGAGGGCCTTCTGAGCAGTTCTTC | CASSLVAGGPSEQFF
TRBJ1-3 | TRBV7-3 | NA | NA | TGTGCCAGCAGCCCGAGGGCTGGAAACACCATATATTTT | CASSPRAGNTIYF
TRBJ2-5 | TRBV18 | NA | TRBD2 | TGTGCCGCGGCAGCGGGAGGGCAAGAGACCCAGTACTTC | CAAAAGGQETQYF
TRBJ2-7 | TRBV27 | NA | NA | TGTGCCAGCAGTTTGCGGTCAAATCGGTACGAGCAGTACTTC | CASSLRSNRYEQYF
TRBJ2-1 | TRBV11-3 | NA | TRBD2 | TGTGCCAGTCGGTTAGCGGGAGGCCAAAGGGAGCAGTTCTTC | CASRLAGGQREQFF
TRBJ1-1 | TRBV15 | NA | NA | TGTGCCACCAGCAGAGATTGGGGGCAGAACACTGAAGCTTTCTTT | CATSRDWGQNTEAFF
TRBJ1-1 | TRBV4-3 | NA | TRBD1 | TGCGCCAGCAGCCCTATCCGACAGGGCGGGGACACTGAAGCTTTCTTT | CASSPIRQGGDTEAFF
TRBJ1-2 | TRBV28 | NA | NA | TGTGCCAGCAGTTTTACAGGTCCCTATGGCTACACCTTC | CASSFTGPYGYTF
TRBJ2-6 | TRBV13 | NA | NA | TGTGCCAGCAGCTCTTGGAGCTCTGGGGCCAACGTCCTGACTTTC | CASSSWSSGANVLTF
TRBJ1-1 | TRBV6-1 | NA | NA | TGTGCCAGCAGTGAAGCTCTTCGGGGGGCGGATGCTTTCTTT | CASSEALRGADAFF
TRBJ1-3 | TRBV27 | NA | TRBD1 | TGTGCCCCCAGGACAGGCGTGATCAGCTCTGGAAACACCATATATTTT | CAPRTGVISSGNTIYF
TRBJ2-6 | TRBV7-9 | once | NA | TGTGCCAGCACCGCGGTTGGTGGGGCCAACGTCCTGACTTTC | CASTAVGGANVLTF